Listed below are T cell receptor beta chains from one sample, sequenced in a study of blood T cell repertoires in COVID-19. Libraries were prepared by immunoSEQ multiplex PCR; TCRdb keeps only in-frame clonotypes and omits some of them. This table has some 200,000 clones, 84% appearing once. The sample comprised peripheral blood. These receptors all stem from a woman aged 55-70 years with acute or convalescent COVID-19. CDR3s include the opening cysteine and the closing phenylalanine or tryptophan.

j_gene | v_gene | CDR3aa
TRBJ1-4 | TRBV15 | CATSRTTGGGWEKLFF
TRBJ1-2 | TRBV6-5 | CASSRDREYGYTF
TRBJ1-1 | TRBV6-2/TRBV6-3 | CASSYPTAEAFF
TRBJ2-7 | TRBV7-9 | CASSSSGQGIGEQYF
TRBJ2-1 | TRBV19 | CASSIKAVGGEQFF
TRBJ2-7 | TRBV28 | CASSWTSGTYEQYF
TRBJ1-4 | TRBV2 | CASSLKGATNEKLFF
TRBJ1-4 | TRBV6-6 | CASSRQGGATNEKLFF
TRBJ1-1 | TRBV30 | CAWSPPRGDTEAFF
TRBJ1-5 | TRBV7-8 | CASSLVGLYSNQPQHF
TRBJ2-7 | TRBV28 | CASLTGLGSEQYF
TRBJ1-1 | TRBV6-1 | CASSEVATGRTEAFF
TRBJ2-5 | TRBV11-2 | CASSSRGEKQETQYF
TRBJ2-1 | TRBV5-4 | CASSFQRGAYNEQFF
TRBJ1-1 | TRBV19 | CASSIGYPFDPGVNTEAFF
TRBJ1-1 | TRBV20-1 | CSALQGLRAFF
TRBJ1-1 | TRBV5-1 | CASSLTGEFEAFF
TRBJ2-2 | TRBV7-7 | CASSLSGAAGELFF
TRBJ2-5 | TRBV12-3/TRBV12-4 | CASSFGVGETQYF
TRBJ1-1 | TRBV7-2 | CASSLVAGGGTEAFF
TRBJ2-1 | TRBV13 | CASSLWRQGAYNEQFF
TRBJ1-3 | TRBV5-1 | CASSRFGGDMGSGNTIYF
TRBJ1-2 | TRBV3-1/TRBV3-2 | CASSQPGQGGYGYTF
TRBJ1-2 | TRBV19 | CASSEGQATNYGYTF
TRBJ2-1 | TRBV4-1 | CASSQARSSYNEQFF
TRBJ1-2 | TRBV6-5 | CASTRTGYGYTF
TRBJ1-5 | TRBV3-1/TRBV3-2 | CASSQGTGGNQPQHF
TRBJ2-7 | TRBV29-1 | CSVVAGTYEQYF
TRBJ1-1 | TRBV13 | CASSLGPNTEAFF
TRBJ2-7 | TRBV18 | CASSPRTSGATSYEQYF
TRBJ1-5 | TRBV6-5 | CASSPRDRDYQPQHF
TRBJ1-2 | TRBV28 | CASSPGEYYYGYTF
TRBJ1-2 | TRBV5-6 | CASSIWTAGSYGYTF
TRBJ1-2 | TRBV5-4 | CASSSGGANYGYTF
TRBJ2-6 | TRBV5-1 | CASSTGHNSGANVLTF
TRBJ1-1 | TRBV6-2/TRBV6-3 | CASSYSTGWGSTEAFF
TRBJ2-5 | TRBV6-5 | CASRPTGGTQETQYF